This T cell receptor (beta chain) was observed in a study of tumor-infiltrating lymphocytes in localized non-small cell lung cancer. Only in-frame clones appear in the TCRdb table, and some are missing; sequencing was by immunoSEQ multiplex PCR. The repertoire includes some 4,200 clones, under 75% of them detected once, and less than 25% sits in the top ten. This clonotype was obtained from a human donor with non-small cell lung cancer. Material: uninvolved lung tissue not adjacent to the tumor.

DNA of the CDR3: TGTGCCAGCAGCGTAGACAGGGGAGAGACCCAGTACTTC. Protein product: CASSVDRGETQYF. The chain employs TRBV9 and TRBJ2-5; TRBD1 aligns across 7 bases. This CDR3 has 13 residues. V trimming: 0 bases; J trimming: 4 bases; junction bases outside the gene matches: 0. Germline-derived CDR1 and CDR2 are SGDLS and YYNGEE. The full variable domain, completed using reference TRBV9 and TRBJ2-5, is DSGVTQTPKHLITATGQRVTLRCSPRSGDLSVYWYQQSLDQGLQFLIQYYNGEERAKGNILERFSAQQFPDLHSELNLSSLELGDSALYFCASSVDRGETQYFGPGTRLLVL.